A selection of T cell receptor beta chains follows, all from one sample in a study of CD8+ T cells in alopecia areata. Repertoires were generated with immunoSEQ multiplex PCR, while TCRdb's copy carries only in-frame clones and drops some. The repertoire includes 150,000 to 250,000 clones, 50% to 60% of them detected once, and about 3% sits in the top ten. This sample comprised CD4+ T cells sorted from blood, obtained at week 4, from a patient treated with tofacitinib. These receptors all come from a human donor with alopecia areata. Each CDR3 is given with its conserved first and last residue. D genes are given only for firm matches. Expanded clones are given a class, and other clones once, few, many or no size at all.

clone size,D gene,J gene,V gene,CDR3 DNA,CDR3 protein
.,.,TRBJ1-3,TRBV2,TGTGCCAGCACTCGCTCTGGAAACACCATATATTTT,CASTRSGNTIYF
.,.,TRBJ1-5,TRBV30,TGTGCCTGGAGGGAACAGGTTAGCAATCAGCCCCAGCATTTT,CAWREQVSNQPQHF
.,.,TRBJ2-5,TRBV15,TGTGCCACCAGCACATCGTACCAAGAGACCCAGTACTTC,CATSTSYQETQYF
.,TRBD1,TRBJ1-2,TRBV4-3,TGCGCCAGCAGCCAAGACGCAGGGGGAAATGGCTACACCTTC,CASSQDAGGNGYTF
.,.,TRBJ1-1,TRBV4-1,TGCGCCAGCAGCCAAGAGAAAGGGGGGCCGCCCCGCGAAGCTTTCTTT,CASSQEKGGPPREAFF
few,.,TRBJ2-1,TRBV9,TGTGCCAGCAGCGTAGGCCCCCTGGAACTAGCCGGGGCCCAGCAGTTCTTC,CASSVGPLELAGAQQFF
.,.,TRBJ2-7,TRBV30,TGTGCCTGGAATCTCAAAGGAAGCTCCTACGAGCAGTACTTC,CAWNLKGSSYEQYF
.,.,TRBJ2-7,TRBV7-2,TGTGCCAGCAGCCCCGGCGGGGAGAGTCTCTACGAGCAGTACTTC,CASSPGGESLYEQYF
.,.,TRBJ2-1,TRBV30,TGTGCCTGGGGGCCGGGACCTTCGACGCAGTTCTTC,CAWGPGPSTQFF
once,TRBD2,TRBJ2-5,TRBV11-1,TGTGCCAGCAGCTTAGTGACTAGCGCCTCAGAGACCCAGTACTTC,CASSLVTSASETQYF
.,TRBD1,TRBJ1-2,TRBV30,TGTGCCTGGAGTCCCGACAGGGACTATGGCTACACCTTC,CAWSPDRDYGYTF
.,.,TRBJ1-2,TRBV30,TGTGCCTGGCAGCAATTCGGGGTATATGGCTACACCTTC,CAWQQFGVYGYTF
.,.,TRBJ1-2,TRBV29-1,TGCAGCGTTGGCCCCCAGGGAGGCTACACCTTC,CSVGPQGGYTF
.,.,TRBJ2-3,TRBV20-1,TGCAGTGCTGCACACTTTGATACGCAGTATTTT,CSAAHFDTQYF